Presented here are 18 T cell receptor beta chains from one specimen sequenced in a study of cytomegalovirus exposure and HLA in healthy donors. With 60 Vbeta and 13 Jbeta primers, the PCR was carried out. Some clones are missing from TCRdb's copy, which holds only in-frame ones; the method was immunoSEQ multiplex PCR. This table holds about 160,000 clones, around nine tenths found once. Source material: PBMCs. The receptors come from a woman younger than 30 in good health and CMV-seronegative.

The chain recombines TRBV4-1 with TRBJ2-1, with 11 bases that match TRBD1. V dropped 4 bases and J dropped 9; count of bases not matched to a gene: 11. Per the germline V gene, CDR1 is MGHRA and CDR2 is YSYEKL. This CDR3 spans 16 amino acids. The CDR3 loop is CASSRPNRDRGGEQFF. CDR3 in DNA: TGCGCCAGCAGCCGGCCTAATAGGGACAGGGGGGGTGAGCAGTTCTTC.

This clone was detected a few times. This chain connects TRBV6-5 to TRBJ1-1; a possible D gene is TRBD1 (6 bases). Germline-derived CDR1 and CDR2 are MNHEY and SVGAGI. The CDR3 runs to 16 residues. The germline V and J ends were trimmed by 0 bases and 4 bases, with 15 bases remaining between them. The CDR3 sequence is CASSYSPGEGGTEAFF. The CDR3 nucleotides read TGTGCCAGCAGTTACTCGCCAGGGGAGGGAGGCACTGAAGCTTTCTTT.

The chain recombines TRBV28 with TRBJ1-2, with 7 bases aligning to TRBD1. The CDR3 is 14 amino acids. Germline V lookup: CDR1 MDHEN, CDR2 SYDVKM. The trim removed 4 bases at V and 8 bases at J, leaving 10 bases unmatched. The CDR3 DNA follows: TGTGCCAGCAGTTCGGCACAGGGGACGGCCGGCTACACCTTC. Translating gives CASSSAQGTAGYTF.

The chain couples TRBV7-9 to TRBJ2-3; D gene ambiguous. The ends were cut back, 5 bases at V and 8 bases at J, with 23 bases in the middle. The CDR3 is 16 residues long. Per the germline V gene, CDR1 is SEHNR and CDR2 is FQNEAQ (reference sequence). CDR3 amino acids: CASSPSSRLIVPTQYF. The CDR3 DNA is TGTGCCAGCAGCCCCTCTTCCCGATTAATAGTACCTACGCAGTATTTT.

The V and J genes are TRBV6-5 and TRBJ2-7; TRBD1 matches at 7 bases. Germline V lookup: CDR1 MNHEY, CDR2 SVGAGI. V trimming: 5 bases; J trimming: 2 bases; junction bases outside the gene matches: 6. CDR3 length: 14 residues. CDR3 residues: CASSQQQGTYEQYF. The CDR3 DNA reads TGTGCCAGCAGTCAACAACAGGGGACCTACGAGCAGTACTTC.

The CDR3, as DNA: TGTGCCAGCAGTTTACCGGGACTAGCGGGCGATACGCAGTATTTT. It translates to CASSLPGLAGDTQYF. The chain couples TRBV27 to TRBJ2-3, with 12 positions matching TRBD2. CDR1 is MNHEY and CDR2 is SMNVEV in the germline V gene (reference sequence). The CDR3 consists of 15 residues. Trimming took 2 bases from V and 6 from J; bases not matched to a gene: 3.

Written as DNA, the CDR3 is TGTGCCTGGAGTGTACTAAGCCAGGGAAATTCACCCCTCCACTTT. Its translation: CAWSVLSQGNSPLHF. The genes are TRBV30 and TRBJ1-6; weak D call: TRBD1 (5 bases). Between the trimmed V and J ends, which lost 0 bases and 7 bases, there was a span of 13 bases. CDR1 and CDR2 from the germline V gene are GTSNPN and SVGIG (reference sequence). The CDR3 covers 15 residues. The full variable domain, rest sourced from reference TRBV30 and TRBJ1-6, is SQTIHQWPATLVQPVGSPLSLECTVEGTSNPNLYWYRQAAGRGLQLLFYSVGIGQISSEVPQNLSASRPQDRQFILSSKKLLLSDSGFYLCAWSVLSQGNSPLHFGNGTRLTVT.

In this sample, this clone turned up once. V is TRBV9 and J is TRBJ1-1; D not certain. The CDR3 is 12 amino acids. The V gene's germline CDR1 is SGDLS and CDR2 YYNGEE. The V end was cut by 8 bases, the J end by 5 bases, with 13 bases between. CDR3 coding DNA: TGTGCCAGAGGGCGGGTGGGGACTGAAGCTTTCTTT. Protein sequence: CARGRVGTEAFF.

In this sample, this clone turned up a few times. The chain has TRBV4-1 and TRBJ1-1, with TRBD1 as a possible D gene (6 bases). Germline V gene lookup returns CDR1 MGHRA and CDR2 YSYEKL. V was cut by 0 bases and J by 1 base, with 15 bases left in between. The CDR3 has 17 residues. DNA for the CDR3: TGCGCCAGCAGCCAAGAAGCTAGGACGGACAGGAACACTGAAGCTTTCTTT. It specifies CASSQEARTDRNTEAFF.

V is TRBV11-1 and J is TRBJ1-1, with 8 bases fitting TRBD1. The CDR3 runs to 13 residues. The V segment lost 4 bases and the J segment 12 bases; nucleotides outside the gene matches: 10. Germline CDR1 SGHAT, CDR2 FQDESV (reference sequence). Here the CDR3 reads CASSSDRTGKTFF. In DNA form, the CDR3 reads TGTGCCAGCAGCTCGGACCGGACAGGGAAGACTTTCTTT.

The J gene is TRBJ1-2, the V gene TRBV12-1; TRBD1 is taken as the D call from the table, unchecked against the DNA. TRBV12-1 is termed a pseudogene. The CDR3 totals 14 residues. The CDR3 protein is CAPPDRGREGGYTF. CDR3 DNA: TGTGCCCCCCCCGACAGGGGACGGGAAGGGGGCTACACCTTC.

The V call is TRBV7-2, the J call TRBJ1-2; no firm D call. The germline CDR1 and CDR2 sequences are SGHTA and FQGNSA. V was clipped by 2 bases and J by 5 bases, with 21 bases between them. This CDR3 has 17 amino acids. CDR3 region: CASSLRLGKANTYGYTF. In DNA, the CDR3 is TGTGCCAGCAGCTTAAGGTTGGGCAAGGCGAACACTTATGGCTACACCTTC.

CDR3 in DNA: TGTGCCAGCAGGGCGGTTTCGAACAATGAGCAGTTCTTC. Translation: CASRAVSNNEQFF. The chain combines TRBV6-5 with TRBJ2-1, with D unresolved. The V end lost 6 bases, the J end lost 5 bases, and 11 bases lay between the germline ends. CDR3 length: 13 residues. Germline V gives CDR1 MNHEY, CDR2 SVGAGI.

This chain joins TRBV7-9 and TRBJ1-2; no reliable D call. CDR3 length: 12 amino acids. CDR1 is SEHNR and CDR2 is FQNEAQ in the germline V gene (reference sequence). V was cut by 0 bases and J by 8 bases, with 7 bases left in between. CDR3 sequence reads: CASSLARGGYTF. Written as DNA, the CDR3 is TGTGCCAGCAGCTTAGCACGCGGGGGCTACACCTTC.

Only one count was recorded for this clone. This chain connects TRBV27 to TRBJ2-1; TRBD1 matches at 7 bases. J gave up 3 bases and V 3 bases, and 5 bases lay outside the gene matches. CDR1 and CDR2 from the germline V gene are MNHEY and SMNVEV (reference sequence). The CDR3 is 15 amino acids. In DNA form, the CDR3 reads TGTGCCAGCAGTTTGCTGGGACAGATCTACAATGAGCAGTTCTTC. The encoded protein is CASSLLGQIYNEQFF.

The rearrangement joins TRBV5-1 to TRBJ2-2; 13 bases are a match to TRBD2. The CDR3 length is 16 residues. Trimming took 5 bases from V and 6 from J; bases not matched to a gene: 7. CDR1 is SGHRS and CDR2 is YFSETQ in the germline V gene. This chain's CDR3 is CASSSRLAGGPGELFF. The CDR3 bases are TGCGCCAGCAGTTCTCGACTAGCGGGAGGCCCCGGGGAGCTGTTTTTT.

CDR3 nucleotide sequence: TGTGCCAGCAGCCTACAGGGGGCTAGCACAGATACGCAGTATTTT. This codes for CASSLQGASTDTQYF. The chain is built from TRBV9 and TRBJ2-3; 9 bases fit TRBD1. With 4 bases clipped from V and 0 bases from J, the junction kept 3 bases outside the gene matches. The CDR3 runs 15 residues. Germline CDR1 and CDR2: SGDLS and YYNGEE.

This chain joins TRBV4-1 and TRBJ2-7; 7 bases agree with TRBD2. V shed 4 bases and J 3 bases; nucleotides not matched to a gene: 15. The CDR3 totals 17 residues. Germline V gene lookup returns CDR1 MGHRA and CDR2 YSYEKL. In nucleotides, the CDR3 is TGCGCCAGCAGCCCTGAACCTATTTTAGCGGGCAACTACGAGCAGTACTTC. This gives the protein CASSPEPILAGNYEQYF.